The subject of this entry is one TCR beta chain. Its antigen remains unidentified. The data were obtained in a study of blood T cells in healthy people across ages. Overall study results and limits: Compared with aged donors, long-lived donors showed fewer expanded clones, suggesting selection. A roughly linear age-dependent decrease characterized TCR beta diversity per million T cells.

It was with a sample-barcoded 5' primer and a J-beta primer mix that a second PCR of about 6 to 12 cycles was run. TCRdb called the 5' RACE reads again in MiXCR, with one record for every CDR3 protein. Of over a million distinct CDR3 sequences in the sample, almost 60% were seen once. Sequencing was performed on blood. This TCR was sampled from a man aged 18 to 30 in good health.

The CDR3 is CSASRDRGSRTEAFF. The CDR3 coding sequence is TGCAGTGCGAGCCGGGACAGGGGATCTAGGACTGAAGCTTTCTTT. The chain carries TRBV20-1 and TRBJ1-1, with TRBD1 matching 10 bases. V lost 6 bases, J lost 5 bases, and 12 bases stayed unmatched. Germline CDR1 is DFQATT and CDR2 is SNEGSKA (reference sequence). The CDR3 is 15 residues long.